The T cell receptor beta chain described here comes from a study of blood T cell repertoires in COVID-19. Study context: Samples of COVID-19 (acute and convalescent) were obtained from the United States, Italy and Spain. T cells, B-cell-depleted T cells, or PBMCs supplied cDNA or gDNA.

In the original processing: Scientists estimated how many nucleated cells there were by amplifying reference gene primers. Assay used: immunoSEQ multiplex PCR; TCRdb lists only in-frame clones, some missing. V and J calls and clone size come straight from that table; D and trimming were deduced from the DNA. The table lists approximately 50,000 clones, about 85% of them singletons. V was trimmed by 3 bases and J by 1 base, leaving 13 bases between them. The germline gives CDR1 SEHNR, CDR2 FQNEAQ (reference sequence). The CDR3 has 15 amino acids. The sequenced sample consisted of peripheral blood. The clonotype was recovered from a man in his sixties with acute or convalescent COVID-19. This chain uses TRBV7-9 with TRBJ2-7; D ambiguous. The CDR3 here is CASSFFGGTSYEQYF. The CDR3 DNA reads TGTGCCAGCAGCTTCTTTGGCGGTACATCCTACGAGCAGTACTTC.